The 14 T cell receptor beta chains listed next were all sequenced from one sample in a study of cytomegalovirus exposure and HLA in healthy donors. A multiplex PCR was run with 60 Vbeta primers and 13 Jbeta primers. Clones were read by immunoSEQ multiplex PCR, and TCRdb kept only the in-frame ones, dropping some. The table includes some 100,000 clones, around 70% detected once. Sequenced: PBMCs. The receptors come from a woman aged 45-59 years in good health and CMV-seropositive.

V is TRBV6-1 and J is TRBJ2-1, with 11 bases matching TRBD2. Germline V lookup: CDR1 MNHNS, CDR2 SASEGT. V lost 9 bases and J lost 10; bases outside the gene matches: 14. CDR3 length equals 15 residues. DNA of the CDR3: TGTGCCAGTATACTCACTAGCGGGAGAAAGTACGAGCAGTTCTTC. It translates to CASILTSGRKYEQFF.

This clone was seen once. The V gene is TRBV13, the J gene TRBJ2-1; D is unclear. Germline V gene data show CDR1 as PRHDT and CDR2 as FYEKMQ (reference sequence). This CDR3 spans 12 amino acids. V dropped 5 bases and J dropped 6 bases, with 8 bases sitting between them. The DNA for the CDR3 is TGTGCCAGCAGCCCGTTCGGCAATGAGCAGTTCTTC. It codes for CASSPFGNEQFF. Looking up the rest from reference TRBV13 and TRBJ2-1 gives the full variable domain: AAGVIQSPRHLIKEKRETATLKCYPIPRHDTVYWYQQGPGQDPQFLISFYEKMQSDKGSIPDRFSAQQFSDYHSELNMSSLELGDSALYFCASSPFGNEQFFGPGTRLTVL.

This chain's CDR3 is CASSLRGLAGPNEQFF. CDR3 DNA sequence: TGTGCCAGCAGCTTACGGGGACTAGCGGGCCCCAATGAGCAGTTCTTC. The chain joins TRBV11-2 to TRBJ2-1, with TRBD2 identical over 12 bases. J was trimmed by 6 bases and V by 2 bases; bases with no gene match: 5. The CDR3 is made up of 16 amino acids. CDR1 and CDR2 (germline): SGHAT, FQNNGV.

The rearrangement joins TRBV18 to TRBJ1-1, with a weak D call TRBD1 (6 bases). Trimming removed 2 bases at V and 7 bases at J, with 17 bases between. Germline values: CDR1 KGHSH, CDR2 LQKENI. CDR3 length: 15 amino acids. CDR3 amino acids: CASSPTGQGQSEAFF. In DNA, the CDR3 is TGTGCCAGCTCACCAACGGGACAAGGGCAGAGTGAAGCTTTCTTT. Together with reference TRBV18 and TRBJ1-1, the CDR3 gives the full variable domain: NAGVMQNPRHLVRRRGQEARLRCSPMKGHSHVYWYRQLPEEGLKFMVYLQKENIIDESGMPKERFSAEFPKEGPSILRIQQVVRGDSAAYFCASSPTGQGQSEAFFGQGTRLTVV.

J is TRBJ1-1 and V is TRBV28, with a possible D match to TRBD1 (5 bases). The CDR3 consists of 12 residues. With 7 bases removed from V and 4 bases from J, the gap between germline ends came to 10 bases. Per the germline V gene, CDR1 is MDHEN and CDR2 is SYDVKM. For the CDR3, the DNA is TGTGCCAGCAAAAGGGGTGGCACTGAAGCTTTCTTT. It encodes CASKRGGTEAFF.

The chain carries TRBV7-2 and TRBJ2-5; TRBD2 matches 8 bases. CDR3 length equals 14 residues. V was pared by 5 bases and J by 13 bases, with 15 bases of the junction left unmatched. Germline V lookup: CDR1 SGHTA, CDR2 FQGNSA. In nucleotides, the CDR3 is TGTGCCAGCAGCCGATTGCCCGGGGCGGGGGGTCTGTACTTC. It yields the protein CASSRLPGAGGLYF.

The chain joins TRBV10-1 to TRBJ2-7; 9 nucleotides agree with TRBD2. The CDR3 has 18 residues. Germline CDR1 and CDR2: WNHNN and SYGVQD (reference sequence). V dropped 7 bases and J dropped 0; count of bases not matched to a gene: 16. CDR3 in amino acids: CASTKREDHYGNSYEQYF. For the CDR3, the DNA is TGCGCCAGCACTAAGCGGGAGGACCATTACGGTAACTCCTACGAGCAGTACTTC.

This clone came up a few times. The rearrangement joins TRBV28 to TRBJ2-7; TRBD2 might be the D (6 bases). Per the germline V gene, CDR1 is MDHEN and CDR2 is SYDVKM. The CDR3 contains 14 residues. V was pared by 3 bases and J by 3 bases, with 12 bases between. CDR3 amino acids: CASSFVGGNYEQYF. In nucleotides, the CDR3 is TGTGCCAGCAGTTTCGTGGGCGGGAACTACGAGCAGTACTTC.

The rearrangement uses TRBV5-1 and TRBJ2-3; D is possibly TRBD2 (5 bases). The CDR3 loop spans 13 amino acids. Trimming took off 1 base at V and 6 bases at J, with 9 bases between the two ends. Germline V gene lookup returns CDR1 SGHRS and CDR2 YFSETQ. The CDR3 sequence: CASSLNGMDTQYF. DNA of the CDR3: TGCGCCAGCAGCTTGAACGGGATGGATACGCAGTATTTT.

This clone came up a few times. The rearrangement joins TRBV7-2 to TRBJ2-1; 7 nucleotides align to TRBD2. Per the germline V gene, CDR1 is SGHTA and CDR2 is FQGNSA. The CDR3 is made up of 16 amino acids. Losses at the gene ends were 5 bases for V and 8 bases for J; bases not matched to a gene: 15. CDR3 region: CASSPRQGLVVYEQFF. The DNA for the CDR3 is TGTGCCAGCAGCCCCCGGCAAGGACTAGTGGTTTATGAGCAGTTCTTC.

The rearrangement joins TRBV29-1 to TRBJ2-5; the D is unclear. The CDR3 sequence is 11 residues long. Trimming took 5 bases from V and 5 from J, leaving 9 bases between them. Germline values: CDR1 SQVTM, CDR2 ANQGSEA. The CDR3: CSVLFAETQYF. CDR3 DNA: TGCAGCGTTCTTTTTGCGGAGACCCAGTACTTC.

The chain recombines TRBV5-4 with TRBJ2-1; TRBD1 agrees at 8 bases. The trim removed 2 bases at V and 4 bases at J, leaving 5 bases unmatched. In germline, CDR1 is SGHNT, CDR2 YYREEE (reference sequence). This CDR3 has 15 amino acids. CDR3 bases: TGTGCCAGCAGCTTAACAGGGGGAAGGTACAATGAGCAGTTCTTC. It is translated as CASSLTGGRYNEQFF.

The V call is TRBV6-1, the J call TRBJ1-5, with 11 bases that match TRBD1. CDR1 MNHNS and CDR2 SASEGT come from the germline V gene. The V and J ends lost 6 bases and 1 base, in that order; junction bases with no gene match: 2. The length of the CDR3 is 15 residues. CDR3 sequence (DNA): TGTGCCAGCAGCCGGGACAGGGGGAGCAATCAGCCCCAGCATTTT. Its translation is CASSRDRGSNQPQHF.

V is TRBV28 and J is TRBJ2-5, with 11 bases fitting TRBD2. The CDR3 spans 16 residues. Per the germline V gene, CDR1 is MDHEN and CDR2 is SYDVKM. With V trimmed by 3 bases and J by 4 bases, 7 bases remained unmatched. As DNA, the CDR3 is TGTGCCAGCAGTTTTACTAGCGGGAGTTCCCCAGAGACCCAGTACTTC. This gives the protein CASSFTSGSSPETQYF.